The present TCR beta chain was sequenced within a study of relationships among human T cell subsets. Findings of the study overall: Clones with over 100 reads held over 55% of CD8+ cytotoxic sequences.

V was shortened by 1 base and J by 3 bases, with 9 bases between the two germline ends. The germline gives CDR1 SGHAT, CDR2 FQNNGV. The CDR3 spans 14 residues. Comments on this clonotype: Its cognate antigen is unknown.

The T cell receptor alpha and beta CDR3 regions were amplified from mRNA by semiquantitative ARM-PCR. Exponential amplification used communal superprimers after tagged nested gene-specific primers in ARM-PCR. TCRdb analysed the multiplex PCR reads with MiXCR anew, one entry per CDR3 protein. The table has fewer than 2,500 distinct CDR3 sequences, roughly 37% seen once. T cell subsets were isolated with magnetic beads coated with subset-specific monoclonal antibodies. Activated T cells were isolated as CD45RA-RO-CD69+ cells using anti-CD69 microbeads. V usage is TRBV11-2 and J usage is TRBJ1-1, with D possibly matching TRBD1 (5 bases). The receptor comes from a man aged 40-55 years in good health. The specimen sequenced was activated T cells sorted from blood. Subset here: CD45RA-RO-CD69+ activated T cells. The CDR3 region is CASSLAGGDTEAFF. CDR3 coding DNA: TGTGCCAGCAGCTTAGCTGGAGGGGACACTGAAGCTTTCTTT.